Sequencing of this T cell receptor (beta chain) was carried out in a study of beta chain features in type 1 diabetes. Points from the study as a whole: Patients showed naive, central memory and Treg TCRB repertoires that appeared more similar than those of healthy donors.

The purity of all sorted populations exceeded 95%. Concerning this clone: Its antigen is currently unknown.

CDR1 and CDR2 (germline): SGHDT, YYEEEE. The V segment lost 4 bases and the J segment 6 bases; nucleotides outside the gene matches: 9. CDR3 length: 15 residues. Sequenced material consisted of expressed TCRB transcripts (all of the isolated RNA was reverse transcribed). The data were produced by immunoSEQ multiplex PCR, yet TCRdb's version contains in-frame clones alone and is incomplete. The sample includes hundreds of thousands of clones, about a sixth of them seen just once. The source is a woman aged 18 to 35 in good health. The V call is TRBV5-6, the J call TRBJ2-1, with 8 bases identical to TRBD2. The sequenced material came from naive CD4+ T cells from blood. The CDR3 DNA sequence: TGTGCCAGCAGCAAGCCGGGACTAGTAGTCAATGAGCAGTTCTTC. The encoded protein is CASSKPGLVVNEQFF.